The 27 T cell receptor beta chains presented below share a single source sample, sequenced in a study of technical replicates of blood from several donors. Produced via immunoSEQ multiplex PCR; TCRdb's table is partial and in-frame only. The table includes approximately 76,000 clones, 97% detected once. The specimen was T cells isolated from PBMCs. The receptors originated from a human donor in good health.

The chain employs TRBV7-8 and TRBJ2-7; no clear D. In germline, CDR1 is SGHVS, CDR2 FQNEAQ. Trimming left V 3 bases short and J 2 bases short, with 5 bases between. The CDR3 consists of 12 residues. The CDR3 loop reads CASSLETYEQYF. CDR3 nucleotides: TGTGCCAGCAGCTTGGAGACCTACGAGCAGTACTTC.

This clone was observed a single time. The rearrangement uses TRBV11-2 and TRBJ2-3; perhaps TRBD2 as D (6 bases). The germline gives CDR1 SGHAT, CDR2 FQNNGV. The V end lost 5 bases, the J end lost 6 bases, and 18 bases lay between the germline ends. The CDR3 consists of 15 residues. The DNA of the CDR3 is TGTGCCAGCAGCCCGGGACTCGGAGGGATGGATACGCAGTATTTT. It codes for CASSPGLGGMDTQYF.

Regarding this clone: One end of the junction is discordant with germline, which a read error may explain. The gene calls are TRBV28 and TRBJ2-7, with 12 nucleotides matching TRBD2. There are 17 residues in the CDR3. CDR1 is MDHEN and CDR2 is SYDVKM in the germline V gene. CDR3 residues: CASRPGTSGFIGWRENF. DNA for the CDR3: TGTGCCAGCAGACCCGGGACTAGCGGGTTTATTGGATGGCGGGAAAACTTC.

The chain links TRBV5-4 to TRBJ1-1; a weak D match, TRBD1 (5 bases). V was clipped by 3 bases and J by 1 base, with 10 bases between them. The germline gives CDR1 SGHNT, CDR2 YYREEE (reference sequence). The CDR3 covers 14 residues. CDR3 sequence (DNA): TGTGCCAGCAGCTATTCCGGGGGGAACACTGAAGCTTTCTTT. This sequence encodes CASSYSGGNTEAFF.

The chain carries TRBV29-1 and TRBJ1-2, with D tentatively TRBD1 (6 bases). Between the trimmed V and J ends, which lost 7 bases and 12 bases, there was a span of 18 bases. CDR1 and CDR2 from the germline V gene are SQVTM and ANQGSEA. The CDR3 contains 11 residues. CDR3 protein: CSGKSTGKDTF. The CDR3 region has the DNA TGCAGCGGGAAATCGACAGGAAAGGACACCTTC.

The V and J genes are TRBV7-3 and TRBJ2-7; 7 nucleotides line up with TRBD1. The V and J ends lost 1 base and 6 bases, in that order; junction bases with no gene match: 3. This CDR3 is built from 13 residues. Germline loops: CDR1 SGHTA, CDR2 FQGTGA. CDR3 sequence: CASSLNRGAEQYF. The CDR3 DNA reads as TGTGCCAGCAGCTTAAACAGGGGAGCCGAGCAGTACTTC. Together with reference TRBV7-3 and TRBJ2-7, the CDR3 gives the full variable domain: GAGVSQTPSNKVTEKGKYVELRCDPISGHTALYWYRQSLGQGPEFLIYFQGTGAADDSGLPNDRFFAVRPEGSVSTLKIQRTERGDSAVYLCASSLNRGAEQYFGPGTRLTVT.

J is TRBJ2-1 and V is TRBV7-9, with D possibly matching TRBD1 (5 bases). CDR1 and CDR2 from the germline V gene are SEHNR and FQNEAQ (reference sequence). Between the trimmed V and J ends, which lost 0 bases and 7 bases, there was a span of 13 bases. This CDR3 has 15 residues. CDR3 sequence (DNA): TGTGCCAGCAGCTTAGCGTATTCAGGGAATAATGAGCAGTTCTTC. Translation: CASSLAYSGNNEQFF.

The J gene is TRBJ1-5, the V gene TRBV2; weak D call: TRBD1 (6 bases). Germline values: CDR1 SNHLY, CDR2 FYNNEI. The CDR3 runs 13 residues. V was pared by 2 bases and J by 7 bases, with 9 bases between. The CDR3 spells CASSESRGQPQHF. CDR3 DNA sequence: TGTGCCAGCAGTGAATCTAGGGGGCAGCCCCAGCATTTT.

CDR3 in amino acids: CASSITTGQGRYGYTF. CDR3 sequence (DNA): TGTGCCAGCAGCATAACAACGGGACAGGGGAGGTATGGCTACACCTTC. This chain links TRBV9 with TRBJ1-2, with 10 positions matching TRBD1. V lost 4 bases, J lost 5 bases, and 11 bases stayed unmatched. The CDR3 is 16 residues long. CDR1 and CDR2 (germline): SGDLS, YYNGEE.

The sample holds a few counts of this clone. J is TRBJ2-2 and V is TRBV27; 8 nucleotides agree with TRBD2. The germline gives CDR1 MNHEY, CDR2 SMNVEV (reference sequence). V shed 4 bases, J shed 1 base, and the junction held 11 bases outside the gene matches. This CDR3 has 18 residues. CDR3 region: CASSWVAGGAGNTGELFF. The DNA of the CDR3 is TGTGCCAGCAGTTGGGTAGCCGGGGGGGCCGGGAACACCGGGGAGCTGTTTTTT.

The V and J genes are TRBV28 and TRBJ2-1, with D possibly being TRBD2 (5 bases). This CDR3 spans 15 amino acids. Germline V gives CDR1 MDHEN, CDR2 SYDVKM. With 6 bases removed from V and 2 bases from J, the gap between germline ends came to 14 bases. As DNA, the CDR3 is TGTGCCAGCAGGGATGAGAGGGTACCCTACAATGAGCAGTTCTTC. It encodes CASRDERVPYNEQFF. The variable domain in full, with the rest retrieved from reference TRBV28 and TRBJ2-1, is DVKVTQSSRYLVKRTGEKVFLECVQDMDHENMFWYRQDPGLGLRLIYFSYDVKMKEKGDIPEGYSVSREKKERFSLILESASTNQTSMYLCASRDERVPYNEQFFGPGTRLTVL.

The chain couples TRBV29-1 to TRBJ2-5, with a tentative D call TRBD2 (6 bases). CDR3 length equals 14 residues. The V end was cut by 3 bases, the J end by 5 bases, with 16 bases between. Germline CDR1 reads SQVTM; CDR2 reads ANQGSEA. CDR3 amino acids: CSVEDRGNGETQYF. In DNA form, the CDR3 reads TGCAGCGTTGAGGATCGGGGGAACGGGGAGACCCAGTACTTC. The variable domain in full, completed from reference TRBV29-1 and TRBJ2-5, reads SAVISQKPSRDICQRGTSLTIQCQVDSQVTMMFWYRQQPGQSLTLIATANQGSEATYESGFVIDKFPISRPNLTFSTLTVSNMSPEDSSIYLCSVEDRGNGETQYFGPGTRLLVL.

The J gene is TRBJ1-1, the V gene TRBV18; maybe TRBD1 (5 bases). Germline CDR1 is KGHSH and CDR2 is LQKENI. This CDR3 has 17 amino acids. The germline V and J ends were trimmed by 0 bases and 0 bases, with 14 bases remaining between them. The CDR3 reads CASSPPVGTGVNTEAFF. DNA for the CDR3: TGTGCCAGCTCACCACCGGTTGGAACAGGCGTGAACACTGAAGCTTTCTTT. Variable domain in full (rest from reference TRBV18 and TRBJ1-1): NAGVMQNPRHLVRRRGQEARLRCSPMKGHSHVYWYRQLPEEGLKFMVYLQKENIIDESGMPKERFSAEFPKEGPSILRIQQVVRGDSAAYFCASSPPVGTGVNTEAFFGQGTRLTVV.

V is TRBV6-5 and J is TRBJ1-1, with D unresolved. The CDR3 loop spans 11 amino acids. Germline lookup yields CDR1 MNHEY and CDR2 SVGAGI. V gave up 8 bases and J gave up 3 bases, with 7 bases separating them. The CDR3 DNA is TGTGCCAGCGGAGATTACACTGAAGCTTTCTTT. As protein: CASGDYTEAFF.

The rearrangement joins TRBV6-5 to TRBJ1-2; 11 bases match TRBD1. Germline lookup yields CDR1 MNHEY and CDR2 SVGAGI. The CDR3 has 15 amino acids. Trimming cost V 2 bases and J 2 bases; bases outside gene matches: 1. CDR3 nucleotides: TGTGCCAGCAGTTACCGGGACAGGGGGAACTATGGCTACACCTTC. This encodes CASSYRDRGNYGYTF.

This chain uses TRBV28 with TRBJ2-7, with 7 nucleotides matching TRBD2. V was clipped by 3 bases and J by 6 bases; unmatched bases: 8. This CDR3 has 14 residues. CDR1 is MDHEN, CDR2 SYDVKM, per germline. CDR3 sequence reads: CASSLGGSVSEQYF. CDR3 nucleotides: TGTGCCAGCAGTTTGGGCGGGAGCGTGAGCGAGCAGTACTTC.

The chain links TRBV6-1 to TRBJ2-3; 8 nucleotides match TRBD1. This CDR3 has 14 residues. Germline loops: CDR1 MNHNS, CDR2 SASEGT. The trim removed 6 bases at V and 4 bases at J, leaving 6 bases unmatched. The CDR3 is CASSVSGGPDTQYF. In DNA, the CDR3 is TGTGCCAGCAGCGTCTCAGGGGGCCCAGATACGCAGTATTTT.

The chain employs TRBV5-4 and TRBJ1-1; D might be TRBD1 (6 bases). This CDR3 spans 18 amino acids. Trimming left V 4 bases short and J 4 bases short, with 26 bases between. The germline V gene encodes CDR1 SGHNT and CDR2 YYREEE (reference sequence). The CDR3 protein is CASSQRGGGSRLGTEAFF. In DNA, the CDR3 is TGTGCCAGCAGCCAGAGAGGGGGGGGGTCACGTTTAGGCACTGAAGCTTTCTTT. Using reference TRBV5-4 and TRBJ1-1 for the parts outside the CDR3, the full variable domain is ETGVTQSPTHLIKTRGQQVTLRCSSQSGHNTVSWYQQALGQGPQFIFQYYREEENGRGNFPPRFSGLQFPNYSSELNVNALELDDSALYLCASSQRGGGSRLGTEAFFGQGTRLTVV.

The chain's CDR3 is CASSQGAGASYNEQFF. CDR3 DNA sequence: TGTGCCAGCAGCCAAGGTGCGGGAGCCAGCTACAATGAGCAGTTCTTC. The V gene is TRBV14, the J gene TRBJ2-1; 7 nucleotides align to TRBD2. The germline V gene encodes CDR1 SGHDN and CDR2 FVKESK. J was trimmed by 3 bases and V by 1 base; bases with no gene match: 6. The CDR3 is 16 residues long.

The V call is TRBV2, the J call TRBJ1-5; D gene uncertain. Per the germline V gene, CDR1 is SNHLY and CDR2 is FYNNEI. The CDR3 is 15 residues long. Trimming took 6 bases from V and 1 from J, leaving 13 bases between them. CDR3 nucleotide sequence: TGTGCCAGCAGGGACGGGAGATGGAGCAATCAGCCCCAGCATTTT. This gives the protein CASRDGRWSNQPQHF.

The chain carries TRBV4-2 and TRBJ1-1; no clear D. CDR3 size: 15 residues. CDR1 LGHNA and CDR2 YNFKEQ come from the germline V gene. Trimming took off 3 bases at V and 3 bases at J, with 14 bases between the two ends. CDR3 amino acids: CASSQDPGGYTEAFF. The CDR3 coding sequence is TGTGCCAGCAGCCAGGACCCTGGAGGGTACACTGAAGCTTTCTTT.

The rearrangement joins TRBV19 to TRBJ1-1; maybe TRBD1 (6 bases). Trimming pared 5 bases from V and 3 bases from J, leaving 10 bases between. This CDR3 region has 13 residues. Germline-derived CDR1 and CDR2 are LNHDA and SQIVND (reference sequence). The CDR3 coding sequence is TGTGCCAGTAGTGCTCAGGGGTACACTGAAGCTTTCTTT. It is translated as CASSAQGYTEAFF. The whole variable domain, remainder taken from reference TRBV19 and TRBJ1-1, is DGGITQSPKYLFRKEGQNVTLSCEQNLNHDAMYWYRQDPGQGLRLIYYSQIVNDFQKGDIAEGYSVSREKKESFPLTVTSAQKNPTAFYLCASSAQGYTEAFFGQGTRLTVV.

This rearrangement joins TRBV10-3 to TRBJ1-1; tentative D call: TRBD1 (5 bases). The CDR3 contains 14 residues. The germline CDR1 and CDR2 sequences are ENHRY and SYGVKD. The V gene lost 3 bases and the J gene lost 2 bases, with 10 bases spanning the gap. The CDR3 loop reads CAISDLTGNTEAFF. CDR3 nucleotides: TGTGCCATCAGTGACCTAACAGGTAACACTGAAGCTTTCTTT.

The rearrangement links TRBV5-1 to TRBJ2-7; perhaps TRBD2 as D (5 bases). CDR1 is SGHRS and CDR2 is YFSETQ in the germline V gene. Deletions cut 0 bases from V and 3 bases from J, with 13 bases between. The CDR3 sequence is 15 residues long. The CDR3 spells CASSLAAEARYEQYF. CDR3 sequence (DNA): TGCGCCAGCAGCTTGGCGGCGGAGGCTCGCTACGAGCAGTACTTC.

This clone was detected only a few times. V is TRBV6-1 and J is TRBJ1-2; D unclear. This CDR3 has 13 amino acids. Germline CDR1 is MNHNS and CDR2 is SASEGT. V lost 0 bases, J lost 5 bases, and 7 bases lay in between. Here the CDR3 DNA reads TGTGCCAGCAGTGAAGCGCGCCCATATGGCTACACCTTC. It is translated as CASSEARPYGYTF.

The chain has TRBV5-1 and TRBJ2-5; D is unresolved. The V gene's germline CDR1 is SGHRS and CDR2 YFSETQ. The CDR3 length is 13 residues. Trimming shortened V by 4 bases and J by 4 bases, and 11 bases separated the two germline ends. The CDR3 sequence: CASSVRVLETQYF. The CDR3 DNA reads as TGCGCCAGCAGCGTACGGGTTTTAGAGACCCAGTACTTC.

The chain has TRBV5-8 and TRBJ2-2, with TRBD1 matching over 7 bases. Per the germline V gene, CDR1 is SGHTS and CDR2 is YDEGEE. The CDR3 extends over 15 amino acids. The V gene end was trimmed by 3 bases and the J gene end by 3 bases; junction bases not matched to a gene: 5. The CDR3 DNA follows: TGTGCCAGCAGCTCCGACAGGGTGGACACCGGGGAGCTGTTTTTT. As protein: CASSSDRVDTGELFF.